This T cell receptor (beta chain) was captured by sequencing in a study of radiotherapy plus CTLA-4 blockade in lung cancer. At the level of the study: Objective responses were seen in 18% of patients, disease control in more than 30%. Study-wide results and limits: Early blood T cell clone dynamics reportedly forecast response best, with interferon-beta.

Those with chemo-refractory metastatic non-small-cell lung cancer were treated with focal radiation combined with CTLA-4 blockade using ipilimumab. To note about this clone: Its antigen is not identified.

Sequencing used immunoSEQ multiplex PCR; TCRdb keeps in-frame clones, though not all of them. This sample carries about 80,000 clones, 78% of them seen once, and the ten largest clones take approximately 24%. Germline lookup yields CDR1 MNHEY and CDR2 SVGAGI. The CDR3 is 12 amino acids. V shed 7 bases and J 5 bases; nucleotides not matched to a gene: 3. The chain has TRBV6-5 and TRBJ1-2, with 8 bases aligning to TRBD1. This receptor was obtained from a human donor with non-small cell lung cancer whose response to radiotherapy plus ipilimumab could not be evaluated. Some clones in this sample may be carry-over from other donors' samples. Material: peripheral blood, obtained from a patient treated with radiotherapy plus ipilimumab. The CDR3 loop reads CASKDRGYGYTF. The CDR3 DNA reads TGTGCCAGCAAAGACAGGGGTTATGGCTACACCTTC.